One and the same sample provided the 22 T cell receptor beta chains below, sequenced in a study of blood T cell repertoires in COVID-19. Here immunoSEQ multiplex PCR was the method, and the copy in TCRdb shows in-frame clones only, minus some. The sample contains around 200,000 clones, less than 85% of which appear only once. Sequenced input: PBMCs or T cells enriched from blood (not recorded which). The receptors shown here come from a man aged 40-50 years who had recovered from COVID-19.

J is TRBJ2-5 and V is TRBV5-4, with D perhaps matching TRBD2 (5 bases). Deletions cut 4 bases from V and 3 bases from J, with 10 bases between. The CDR3 loop spans 13 amino acids. Germline values: CDR1 SGHNT, CDR2 YYREEE (reference sequence). The CDR3 coding sequence is TGTGCCAGCAGCCCGGACTTAAAAGAGACCCAGTACTTC. This translates into CASSPDLKETQYF.

This chain links TRBV6-1 with TRBJ1-5; D remains ambiguous. The V gene lost 2 bases and the J gene lost 0 bases, with 8 bases spanning the gap. Looked up from germline, CDR1 is MNHNS and CDR2 is SASEGT. CDR3 length: 15 residues. CDR3 DNA: TGTGCCAGCAGTGAACAACACCTTAGCAATCAGCCCCAGCATTTT. Protein product: CASSEQHLSNQPQHF.

The rearrangement uses TRBV30 and TRBJ1-2; D is unresolved. The CDR3 is made up of 12 amino acids. Germline CDR1 is GTSNPN and CDR2 is SVGIG (reference sequence). The V and J ends lost 5 bases and 7 bases respectively, with 14 bases between them. CDR3 coding DNA: TGTGCCTGGGGGCGGGCCGGCGGTGGCTACACCTTC. Its protein is CAWGRAGGGYTF.

This chain joins TRBV5-4 and TRBJ1-2; D is ambiguous. V lost 1 base and J 3 bases, leaving 13 bases between the germline ends. CDR1 is SGHNT, CDR2 YYREEE, per germline (reference sequence). The CDR3 runs 15 residues. The CDR3 DNA follows: TGTGCCAGCAGCTTGTTTACTCTTGGGCACTATGGCTACACCTTC. Its translation is CASSLFTLGHYGYTF.

The rearrangement links TRBV11-3 to TRBJ2-2; D unresolved. Germline lookup yields CDR1 SGHNT and CDR2 YENEEA. The CDR3 covers 17 residues. Between the trimmed V and J ends, which lost 1 base and 0 bases, there was a span of 12 bases. CDR3 amino acids: CASSLGFGAANTGELFF. CDR3 nucleotide sequence: TGTGCCAGCAGCTTAGGCTTTGGAGCCGCGAACACCGGGGAGCTGTTTTTT.

The V call is TRBV28, the J call TRBJ2-7, with D perhaps TRBD2 (5 bases). CDR3 length equals 11 residues. Germline V gene sequence: CDR1 MDHEN, CDR2 SYDVKM. Trimming took 8 bases from V and 6 from J, leaving 11 bases between them. The CDR3 nucleotides are TGTGCCAGCTCTATTGCGGGCGAGCAGTACTTC. As protein: CASSIAGEQYF.

The V and J genes are TRBV27 and TRBJ1-2; 7 bases fit TRBD1. V shed 4 bases and J 3 bases; nucleotides not matched to a gene: 8. The CDR3 sequence is 15 residues long. The germline V gene encodes CDR1 MNHEY and CDR2 SMNVEV (reference sequence). The CDR3 DNA sequence: TGTGCCAGCAGTTCGCCAGAACAGGGGTACTATGGCTACACCTTC. Its translation is CASSSPEQGYYGYTF.

This clone was found a few times. The chain carries TRBV5-1 and TRBJ2-7; TRBD1 aligns across 10 bases. CDR3 length equals 13 residues. Per germline, CDR1 SGHRS and CDR2 YFSETQ. V trimming: 7 bases; J trimming: 4 bases; junction bases outside the gene matches: 5. The CDR3 bases are TGCGCCAGCCAGGGGACAGGGGTTTACGAGCAGTACTTC. Translation: CASQGTGVYEQYF.

The V call is TRBV25-1, the J call TRBJ2-5, with D perhaps TRBD2 (5 bases). V lost 2 bases to trimming and J lost 4 bases, with 14 bases between them. The CDR3 extends over 15 amino acids. The germline CDR1 and CDR2 sequences are MGHDK and SYGVNS. The CDR3 region is CASSEPLSGGETQYF. The CDR3 nucleotides are TGTGCCAGCAGTGAACCCCTATCCGGAGGAGAGACCCAGTACTTC.

The rearrangement joins TRBV10-3 to TRBJ1-1; D gene uncertain. The V gene lost 5 bases and the J gene lost 1 base, with 5 bases spanning the gap. The CDR3 sequence is 12 residues long. The germline V gene has CDR1 ENHRY and CDR2 SYGVKD. Written as DNA, the CDR3 is TGTGCCATCAGTAGACAGAACACTGAAGCTTTCTTT. It translates to CAISRQNTEAFF.

The chain couples TRBV9 to TRBJ1-2; the D gene is possibly TRBD1 (5 bases). CDR1 and CDR2 from the germline V gene are SGDLS and YYNGEE. With 0 bases removed from V and 4 bases from J, the gap between germline ends came to 13 bases. The CDR3 runs to 15 residues. CDR3 bases: TGTGCCAGCAGCGTAGCGGACCAAAGGGGCTATGGCTACACCTTC. It translates to CASSVADQRGYGYTF.

This chain uses TRBV10-3 with TRBJ2-3; the D gene is possibly TRBD1 (6 bases). Trimming removed 5 bases from V and 4 bases from J, with 16 bases in between. The CDR3 is 15 residues long. Germline V CDR1 and CDR2: ENHRY, SYGVKD. For the CDR3, the DNA is TGTGCCATCAGTTCCGCCAGGGGCTTTCCAGATACGCAGTATTTT. Protein: CAISSARGFPDTQYF.

CDR3 sequence reads: CASSQRTGADSPLHF. The CDR3 DNA follows: TGCGCCAGCAGCCAAAGGACAGGGGCGGATTCACCCCTCCACTTT. The genes are TRBV5-1 and TRBJ1-6, with 9 bases matching TRBD1. The CDR3 length is 15 residues. Per the germline V gene, CDR1 is SGHRS and CDR2 is YFSETQ. The V gene end was trimmed by 4 bases and the J gene end by 8 bases; junction bases not matched to a gene: 7.

This rearrangement joins TRBV3-1 (or the pseudogene TRBV3-2) to TRBJ2-1; 11 positions agree with TRBD1. Germline CDR1 reads LGHDT; CDR2 reads YNNKEL (reference sequence). The J segment lost 0 bases and the V segment lost 4 bases, leaving 8 bases of the junction unmatched. CDR3 size: 18 residues. The DNA for the CDR3 is TGTGCCAGCAGCCCAGGACAGGGGGCCTTTAGCTCCTACAATGAGCAGTTCTTC. Protein sequence: CASSPGQGAFSSYNEQFF.

The rearrangement joins TRBV7-3 to TRBJ2-1, with 14 bases identical to TRBD2. V lost 2 bases, J lost 8 bases, and 2 bases stayed unmatched. Looked up from germline, CDR1 is SGHTA and CDR2 is FQGTGA. This CDR3 has 15 residues. The CDR3 DNA reads as TGTGCCAGCAGCTTAGGGGGACTAGCGGGAGATGAGCAGTTCTTC. Its translation: CASSLGGLAGDEQFF.

The chain joins TRBV15 to TRBJ2-7; 9 positions match TRBD1. V lost 0 bases and J lost 5; bases outside the gene matches: 8. The CDR3 loop spans 16 amino acids. Germline-derived CDR1 and CDR2 are LNHNV and YYDKDF (reference sequence). CDR3 amino acids: CATSRDLGQGKHEQYF. CDR3 nucleotides: TGTGCCACCAGCAGAGATCTGGGACAGGGAAAACACGAGCAGTACTTC.

This CDR3 reads CASANPLILDLAGGPRTQTQYF. CDR3 DNA sequence: TGCGCCAGCGCCAATCCCCTAATTCTAGATCTAGCGGGAGGGCCAAGGACACAGACCCAGTACTTC. The chain has TRBV5-1 and TRBJ2-5; 12 positions agree with TRBD2. Looked up from germline, CDR1 is SGHRS and CDR2 is YFSETQ. The CDR3 consists of 22 residues. V lost 7 bases to trimming and J lost 6 bases; unmatched junction nucleotides: 31.

Note on this clone: The sample has other DNA sequences that encode this CDR3 too. The V call is TRBV18, the J call TRBJ1-5, with TRBD1 matching 7 bases. Trimming cost V 6 bases and J 4 bases; bases outside gene matches: 3. Germline assignment: CDR1 KGHSH and CDR2 LQKENI. There are 13 residues in the CDR3. CDR3 coding DNA: TGTGCCAGCTCCCCGGACAGGAATCAGCCCCAGCATTTT. Protein sequence: CASSPDRNQPQHF.

V usage is TRBV5-5 and J usage is TRBJ2-1; 10 bases are a match to TRBD2. Trimming cost V 7 bases and J 0 bases; bases outside gene matches: 7. The CDR3 is 16 amino acids. CDR1 is SGHKS and CDR2 is YYEKEE in the germline V gene (reference sequence). Here the CDR3 DNA reads TGTGCCAGCGTCTCGGCTAGCGGGAGCTCCTACAATGAGCAGTTCTTC. Translation gives CASVSASGSSYNEQFF.

The chain employs TRBV19 and TRBJ2-1; 11 bases map to TRBD2. Germline CDR1 reads LNHDA; CDR2 reads SQIVND (reference sequence). The CDR3 is 21 amino acids. Trimming removed 4 bases from V and 0 bases from J; junction bases left unmatched: 17. CDR3 DNA sequence: TGTGCCAGTAGTAACCGGGACAGGGTCCGACTAGCGGGAAGCTCCTACAATGAGCAGTTCTTC. This sequence encodes CASSNRDRVRLAGSSYNEQFF.

V usage is TRBV19 and J usage is TRBJ2-1; TRBD1 is a possible D gene (6 bases). The germline V and J ends were trimmed by 4 bases and 6 bases, with 16 bases remaining between them. The CDR3 is made up of 15 amino acids. The germline gives CDR1 LNHDA, CDR2 SQIVND (reference sequence). CDR3 in DNA: TGTGCCAGTAGTACTTTGGACAGACTTGCCAATGAGCAGTTCTTC. It codes for CASSTLDRLANEQFF.

Details on this clone: At one end the junction does not follow the germline gene, possibly because of a read error. The chain uses TRBV28 and TRBJ2-1; no clear D. The CDR3 loop spans 13 amino acids. Looked up from germline, CDR1 is MDHEN and CDR2 is SYDVKM. CDR3 nucleotide sequence: TGTGCCAGCAGTTTTCCCTCCTCCAATGAGCAGTTCTTC. Translated: CASSFPSSNEQFF.